What follows are 17 T cell receptor beta chains derived from one specimen sequenced in a study of CD8+ T cells in alopecia areata. TCR sequencing used cDNA made by reverse transcription of extracted RNA. TCRdb keeps only in-frame clones here, not all; method: immunoSEQ multiplex PCR. Of 90,000 to 100,000 clones listed, around two fifths are singletons. Sequencing input: CD4+ T cells sorted from blood. The receptors come from a human donor with alopecia areata.

This clone was counted a few times. This chain joins TRBV19 and TRBJ2-4, with 9 bases aligning to TRBD1. Germline CDR1 reads LNHDA; CDR2 reads SQIVND (reference sequence). V lost 5 bases to trimming and J lost 5 bases; unmatched junction nucleotides: 10. The CDR3 extends over 16 amino acids. The CDR3 protein is CASSLRQGVPQNIQYF. The CDR3 DNA reads as TGTGCCAGTAGTCTCCGACAGGGGGTGCCGCAAAACATTCAGTACTTC.

J is TRBJ2-5 and V is TRBV5-1, with D unclear. The V gene's germline CDR1 is SGHRS and CDR2 YFSETQ. V was cut by 0 bases and J by 7 bases, with 10 bases left in between. The CDR3 spans 13 residues. CDR3 in DNA: TGCGCCAGCAGCTTGGCCCCTCCGGGGACCCAGTACTTC. As protein: CASSLAPPGTQYF.

V and J are TRBV29-1 and TRBJ2-5, with 9 bases matching TRBD2. The CDR3 spans 16 residues. Trimming at V came to 5 bases and at J to 5 bases, leaving 15 bases not matched to a gene. Germline V gene sequence: CDR1 SQVTM, CDR2 ANQGSEA. The CDR3 coding sequence is TGCAGCGTTCGGCCTAGCGGGACCTCAGGCGGGGAGACCCAGTACTTC. The encoded protein is CSVRPSGTSGGETQYF.

This clone was picked up a small number of times. The CDR3 loop is CASSSIAGIETQYF. The CDR3 DNA reads TGTGCCAGCAGTTCGATAGCAGGGATCGAGACCCAGTACTTC. The rearrangement uses TRBV28 and TRBJ2-5; a possible D gene is TRBD1 (5 bases). Trimming removed 4 bases at V and 5 bases at J, with 14 bases between. The CDR3 has 14 amino acids. Germline V CDR1 and CDR2: MDHEN, SYDVKM.

The chain combines TRBV29-1 with TRBJ1-1; the D is unclear. This CDR3 comprises 14 residues. V was shortened by 4 bases and J by 7 bases, with 19 bases between the two germline ends. CDR1 is SQVTM and CDR2 is ANQGSEA in the germline V gene. The CDR3 DNA follows: TGCAGCGTTGCCGGCTCACTCCGTCTTGTTGAAGCTTTCTTT. Residues: CSVAGSLRLVEAFF.

V usage is TRBV28 and J usage is TRBJ1-1; D may be TRBD1 (5 bases). This CDR3 has 13 residues. The germline V gene has CDR1 MDHEN and CDR2 SYDVKM. The V gene lost 11 bases and the J gene lost 4 bases, with 17 bases spanning the gap. The CDR3 spells CAGNSRDSTEAFF. Here the CDR3 DNA reads TGTGCCGGCAACTCCAGGGATAGCACTGAAGCTTTCTTT.

This clone was observed a single time. The CDR3 is CAWSDVPQGAGSYTF. CDR3 sequence (DNA): TGTGCCTGGAGTGACGTGCCACAGGGGGCCGGGAGCTACACCTTC. This chain uses TRBV30 with TRBJ1-2; 9 bases match TRBD1. The CDR3 loop spans 15 amino acids. V lost 1 base, J lost 9 bases, and 12 bases stayed unmatched. Germline V gives CDR1 GTSNPN, CDR2 SVGIG (reference sequence).

V is TRBV5-1 and J is TRBJ2-2; D is ambiguous. V was pared by 1 base and J by 2 bases, with 9 bases between. The CDR3 is 15 residues long. Germline values: CDR1 SGHRS, CDR2 YFSETQ. Here the CDR3 reads CASSLQQSNTGELFF. CDR3 DNA: TGCGCCAGCAGCTTGCAGCAGAGTAACACCGGGGAGCTGTTTTTT. The full variable domain, its missing parts supplied by reference TRBV5-1 and TRBJ2-2, is KAGVTQTPRYLIKTRGQQVTLSCSPISGHRSVSWYQQTPGQGLQFLFEYFSETQRNKGNFPGRFSGRQFSNSRSEMNVSTLELGDSALYLCASSLQQSNTGELFFGEGSRLTVL.

In its sample, this clone was seen a few times. The CDR3 DNA reads TGCAGCGTGGAGGGGACAGGGAGCTATGGCTACACCTTC. Protein product: CSVEGTGSYGYTF. The chain links TRBV29-1 to TRBJ1-2; TRBD1 agrees at 9 bases. CDR3 size: 13 residues. Trimming cost V 6 bases and J 4 bases; bases outside gene matches: 6. In germline, CDR1 is SQVTM, CDR2 ANQGSEA.

This clone was counted a few times. The CDR3 protein is CSVEDPTGLSTDTQYF. CDR3 DNA sequence: TGCAGCGTTGAAGATCCGACAGGATTATCCACAGATACGCAGTATTTT. V gene TRBV29-1 combines with J gene TRBJ2-3, with D perhaps matching TRBD1 (6 bases). V lost 0 bases to trimming and J lost 2 bases, with 15 bases between them. The CDR3 totals 16 residues. The germline CDR1 and CDR2 sequences are SQVTM and ANQGSEA.

J is TRBJ2-3 and V is TRBV29-1, with unresolved D. Germline V CDR1 and CDR2: SQVTM, ANQGSEA. The CDR3 spans 10 residues. V shed 7 bases and J shed 6 bases, with 8 bases lying between them. In DNA, the CDR3 is TGCAGCGCCTGGCGGGATACGCAGTATTTT. It is translated as CSAWRDTQYF.

The rearrangement links TRBV6-5 to TRBJ2-2; 8 bases agree with TRBD2. This CDR3 has 15 residues. Germline assignment: CDR1 MNHEY and CDR2 SVGAGI. Trimming cost V 5 bases and J 4 bases; bases outside gene matches: 6. CDR3 amino acids: CASSTNSGVTGELFF. CDR3 sequence (DNA): TGTGCCAGCAGTACAAATAGCGGGGTCACCGGGGAGCTGTTTTTT.

This clone was observed a few times. The rearrangement uses TRBV5-1 and TRBJ2-3; no definite D call. V was cut by 6 bases and J by 2 bases, with 7 bases left in between. The CDR3 length is 12 residues. CDR1 is SGHRS, CDR2 YFSETQ, per germline. The chain's CDR3 is CASTLNTDTQYF. For the CDR3, the DNA is TGCGCCAGCACACTGAACACAGATACGCAGTATTTT.

This clone was detected ten times or more. The gene calls are TRBV14 and TRBJ2-3; TRBD2 matches at 11 bases. The CDR3 length is 16 residues. Germline V gene data show CDR1 as SGHDN and CDR2 as FVKESK. Trimming cost V 4 bases and J 3 bases; bases outside gene matches: 6. The CDR3 sequence: CASSPKRLAGTDTQYF. In DNA, the CDR3 is TGTGCCAGCAGCCCAAAAAGACTAGCGGGGACAGATACGCAGTATTTT.

This clone was detected a few times. This chain links TRBV29-1 with TRBJ2-3; D is unclear. V was cut by 3 bases and J by 4 bases, with 14 bases left in between. CDR3 length: 14 amino acids. Looked up from germline, CDR1 is SQVTM and CDR2 is ANQGSEA. CDR3 in DNA: TGCAGCGTTGATCCCACCGTGAGCCCAGATACGCAGTATTTT. This gives the protein CSVDPTVSPDTQYF.

V usage is TRBV29-1 and J usage is TRBJ1-2, with 8 bases lining up with TRBD1. Germline trimming cut 6 bases from V and 10 bases from J; bases unmatched to any gene: 13. Germline V lookup: CDR1 SQVTM, CDR2 ANQGSEA. This CDR3 contains 13 residues. In DNA, the CDR3 is TGCAGCGTACACCCCGGACAGGGTGGATACTACACCTTC. It translates to CSVHPGQGGYYTF.

The chain employs TRBV2 and TRBJ1-4, with 10 bases that match TRBD1. The junction had 2 bases not matched to a gene; V was cut back by 5 bases and J by 5 bases. Germline V gene lookup returns CDR1 SNHLY and CDR2 FYNNEI. The CDR3 spans 14 residues. This chain's CDR3 is CASSRGQGNEKLFF. The CDR3 region has the DNA TGTGCCAGCAGTCGGGGACAGGGGAATGAAAAACTGTTTTTT.